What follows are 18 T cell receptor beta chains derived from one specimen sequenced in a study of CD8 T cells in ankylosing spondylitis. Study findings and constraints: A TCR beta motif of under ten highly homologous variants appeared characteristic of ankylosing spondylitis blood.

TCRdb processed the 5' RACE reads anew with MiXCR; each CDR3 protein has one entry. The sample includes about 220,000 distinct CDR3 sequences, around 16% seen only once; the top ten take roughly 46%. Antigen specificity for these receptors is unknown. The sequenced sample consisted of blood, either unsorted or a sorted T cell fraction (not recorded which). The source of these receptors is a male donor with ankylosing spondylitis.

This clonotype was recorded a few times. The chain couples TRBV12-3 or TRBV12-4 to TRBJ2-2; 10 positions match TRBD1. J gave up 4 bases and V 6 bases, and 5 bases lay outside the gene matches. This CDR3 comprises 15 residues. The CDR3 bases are TGTGCCAGCAGAACCGGGACAGGGGTCACCGGGGAGCTGTTTTTT. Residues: CASRTGTGVTGELFF.

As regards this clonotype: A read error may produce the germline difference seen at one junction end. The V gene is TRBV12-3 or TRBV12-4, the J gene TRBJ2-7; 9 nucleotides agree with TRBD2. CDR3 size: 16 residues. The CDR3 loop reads CASSSLAGANSYQQYF. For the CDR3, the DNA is TGTGCCAGCAGTTCATTAGCGGGGGCAAACTCCTACCAGCAGTACTTC.

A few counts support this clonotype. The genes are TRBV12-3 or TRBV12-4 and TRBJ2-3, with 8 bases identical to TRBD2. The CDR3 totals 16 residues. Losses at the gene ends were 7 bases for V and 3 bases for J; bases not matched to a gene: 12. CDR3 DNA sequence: TGTGCCAGCAAAACGACCGGGGGGGTACCAACAGATACGCAGTATTTT. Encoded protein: CASKTTGGVPTDTQYF.

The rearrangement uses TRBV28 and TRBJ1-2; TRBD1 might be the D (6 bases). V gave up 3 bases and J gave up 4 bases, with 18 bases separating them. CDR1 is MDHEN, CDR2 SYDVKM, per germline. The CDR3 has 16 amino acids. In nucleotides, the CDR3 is TGTGCCAGCAGTTTGGATATGGGACACCTCGGCTATGGCTACACCTTC. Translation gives CASSLDMGHLGYGYTF.

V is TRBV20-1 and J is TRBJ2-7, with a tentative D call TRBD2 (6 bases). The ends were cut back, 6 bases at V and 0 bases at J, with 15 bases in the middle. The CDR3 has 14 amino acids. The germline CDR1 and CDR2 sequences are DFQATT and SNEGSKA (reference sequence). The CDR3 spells CSAGVLAFSYEQYF. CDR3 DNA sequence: TGCAGTGCGGGGGTGCTAGCGTTCTCCTACGAGCAGTACTTC.

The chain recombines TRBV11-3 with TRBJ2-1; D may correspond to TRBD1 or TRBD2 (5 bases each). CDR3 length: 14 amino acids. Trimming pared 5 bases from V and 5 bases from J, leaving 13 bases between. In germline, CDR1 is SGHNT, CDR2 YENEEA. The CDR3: CASSNRDGDNEQFF. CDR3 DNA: TGTGCCAGCAGCAACCGGGACGGCGACAATGAGCAGTTCTTC.

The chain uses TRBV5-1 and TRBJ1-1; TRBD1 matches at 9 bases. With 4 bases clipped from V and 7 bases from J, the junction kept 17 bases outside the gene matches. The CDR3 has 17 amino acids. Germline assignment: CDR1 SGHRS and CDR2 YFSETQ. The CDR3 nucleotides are TGCGCCAGCAGCCCCGTACAGGGGGCGCTGGGAAAGGGTGAAGCTTTCTTT. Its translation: CASSPVQGALGKGEAFF.

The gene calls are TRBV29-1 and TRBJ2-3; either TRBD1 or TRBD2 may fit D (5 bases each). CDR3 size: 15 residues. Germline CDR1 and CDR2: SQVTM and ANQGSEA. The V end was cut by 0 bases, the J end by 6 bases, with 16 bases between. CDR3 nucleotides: TGCAGCGTTGAAGATCGAGACGCAGAGGGGGATACGCAGTATTTT. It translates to CSVEDRDAEGDTQYF.

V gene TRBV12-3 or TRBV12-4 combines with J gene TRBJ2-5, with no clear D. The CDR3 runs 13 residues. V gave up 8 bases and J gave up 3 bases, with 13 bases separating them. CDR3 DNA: TGTGCCAGCGGGCTTGGCGCCGAAGAGACCCAGTACTTC. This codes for CASGLGAEETQYF.

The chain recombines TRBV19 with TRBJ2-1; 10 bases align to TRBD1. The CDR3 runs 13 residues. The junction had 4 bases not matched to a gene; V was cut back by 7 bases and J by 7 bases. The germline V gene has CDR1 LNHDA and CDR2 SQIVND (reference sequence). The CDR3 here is CASTGDRGNEQFF. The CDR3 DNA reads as TGTGCCAGTACCGGGGACAGGGGAAATGAGCAGTTCTTC.

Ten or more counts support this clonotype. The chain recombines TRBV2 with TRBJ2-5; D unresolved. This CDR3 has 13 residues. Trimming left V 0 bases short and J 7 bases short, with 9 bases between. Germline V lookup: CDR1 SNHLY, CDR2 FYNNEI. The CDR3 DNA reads TGTGCCAGCAGTGAAGCGCTTCCGGGGACCCAGTACTTC. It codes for CASSEALPGTQYF.

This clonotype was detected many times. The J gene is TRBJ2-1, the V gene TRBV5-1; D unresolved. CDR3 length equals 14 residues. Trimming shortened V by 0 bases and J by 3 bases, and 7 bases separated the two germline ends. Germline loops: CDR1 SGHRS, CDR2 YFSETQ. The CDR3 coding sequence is TGCGCCAGCAGCTTGGTGACTTTCTACAATGAGCAGTTCTTC. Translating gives CASSLVTFYNEQFF.

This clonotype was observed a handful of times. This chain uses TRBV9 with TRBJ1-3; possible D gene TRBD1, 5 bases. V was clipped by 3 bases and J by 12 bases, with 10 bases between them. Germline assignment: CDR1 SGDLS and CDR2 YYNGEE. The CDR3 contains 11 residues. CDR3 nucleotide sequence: TGTGCCAGCAGCGCCCGGGACGGCATATATTTT. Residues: CASSARDGIYF.

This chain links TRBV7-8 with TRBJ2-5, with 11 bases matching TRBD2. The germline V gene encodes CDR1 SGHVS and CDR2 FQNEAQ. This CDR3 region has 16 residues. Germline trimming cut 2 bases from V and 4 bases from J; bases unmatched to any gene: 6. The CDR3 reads CASSLSTSGSLETQYF. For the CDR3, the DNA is TGTGCCAGCAGCTTATCCACTAGCGGGAGTCTAGAGACCCAGTACTTC. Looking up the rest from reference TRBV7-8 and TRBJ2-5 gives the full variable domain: GAGVSQSPRYKVAKRGQDVALRCDPISGHVSLFWYQQALGQGPEFLTYFQNEAQLDKSGLPSDRFFAERPEGSVSTLKIQRTQQEDSAVYLCASSLSTSGSLETQYFGPGTRLLVL.

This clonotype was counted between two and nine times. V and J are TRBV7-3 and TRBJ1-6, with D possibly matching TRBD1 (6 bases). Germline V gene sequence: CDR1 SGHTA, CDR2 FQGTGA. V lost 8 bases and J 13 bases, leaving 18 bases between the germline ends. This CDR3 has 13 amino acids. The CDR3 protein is CASAGAPGSPLHF. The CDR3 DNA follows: TGTGCCAGCGCGGGGGCCCCAGGGTCCCCCCTCCACTTT. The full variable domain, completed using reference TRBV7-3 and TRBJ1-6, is GAGVSQTPSNKVTEKGKYVELRCDPISGHTALYWYRQSLGQGPEFLIYFQGTGAADDSGLPNDRFFAVRPEGSVSTLKIQRTERGDSAVYLCASAGAPGSPLHFGNGTRLTVT.

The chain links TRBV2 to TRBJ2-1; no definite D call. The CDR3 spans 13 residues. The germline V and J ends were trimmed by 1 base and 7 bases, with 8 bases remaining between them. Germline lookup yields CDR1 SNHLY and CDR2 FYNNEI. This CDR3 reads CASSEDGRNEQFF. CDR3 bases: TGTGCCAGCAGTGAAGACGGGCGAAATGAGCAGTTCTTC. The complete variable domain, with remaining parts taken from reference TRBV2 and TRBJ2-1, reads EPEVTQTPSHQVTQMGQEVILRCVPISNHLYFYWYRQILGQKVEFLVSFYNNEISEKSEIFDDQFSVERPDGSNFTLKIRSTKLEDSAMYFCASSEDGRNEQFFGPGTRLTVL.

The chain's CDR3 is CASSQDFRGSRYGYTF. DNA for the CDR3: TGTGCCAGCAGCCAAGATTTCCGGGGTTCGCGGTATGGCTACACCTTC. J is TRBJ1-2 and V is TRBV14, with D hard to call. V shed 0 bases and J shed 5 bases, with 16 bases lying between them. The V gene's germline CDR1 is SGHDN and CDR2 FVKESK. The CDR3 loop spans 16 amino acids. Supplemented by reference TRBV14 and TRBJ1-2, the full variable domain reads EAGVTQFPSHSVIEKGQTVTLRCDPISGHDNLYWYRRVMGKEIKFLLHFVKESKQDESGMPNNRFLAERTGGTYSTLKVQPAELEDSGVYFCASSQDFRGSRYGYTFGSGTRLTVV.

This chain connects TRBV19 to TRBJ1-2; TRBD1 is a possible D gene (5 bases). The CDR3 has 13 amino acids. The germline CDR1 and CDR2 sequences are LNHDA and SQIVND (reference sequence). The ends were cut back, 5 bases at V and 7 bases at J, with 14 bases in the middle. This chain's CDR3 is CASSFRTILGYTF. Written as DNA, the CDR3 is TGTGCCAGTAGTTTCCGGACAATACTTGGCTACACCTTC.